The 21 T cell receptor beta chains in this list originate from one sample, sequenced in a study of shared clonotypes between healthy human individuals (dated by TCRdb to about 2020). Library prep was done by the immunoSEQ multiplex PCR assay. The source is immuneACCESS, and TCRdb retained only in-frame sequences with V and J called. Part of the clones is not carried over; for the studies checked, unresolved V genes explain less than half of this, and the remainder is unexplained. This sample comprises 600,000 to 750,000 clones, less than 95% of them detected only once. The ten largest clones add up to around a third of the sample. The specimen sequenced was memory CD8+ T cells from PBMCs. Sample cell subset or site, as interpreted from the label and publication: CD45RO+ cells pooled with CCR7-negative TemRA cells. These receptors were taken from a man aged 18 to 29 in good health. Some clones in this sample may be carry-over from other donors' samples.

The CDR3 bases are TGTGCCAGCAGTTTAAACAGATGGGATGGCTACACCTTC. It yields the protein CASSLNRWDGYTF. The chain combines TRBV27 with TRBJ1-2, with D unclear. Trimming left V 2 bases short and J 6 bases short, with 10 bases between. CDR1 is MNHEY, CDR2 SMNVEV, per germline (reference sequence). CDR3 length: 13 residues.

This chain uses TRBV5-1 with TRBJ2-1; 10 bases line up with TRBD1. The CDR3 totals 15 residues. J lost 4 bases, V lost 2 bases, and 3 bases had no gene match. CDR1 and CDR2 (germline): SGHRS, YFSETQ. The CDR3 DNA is TGCGCCAGCAGCTTAGACAGGGGGCTATACAATGAGCAGTTCTTC. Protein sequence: CASSLDRGLYNEQFF.

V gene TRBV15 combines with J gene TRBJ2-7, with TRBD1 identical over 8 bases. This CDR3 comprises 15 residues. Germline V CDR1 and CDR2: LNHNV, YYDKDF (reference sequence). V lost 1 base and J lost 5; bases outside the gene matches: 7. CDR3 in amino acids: CATSRGLGQAHEQYF. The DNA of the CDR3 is TGTGCCACCAGCAGAGGGTTGGGACAGGCCCACGAGCAGTACTTC.

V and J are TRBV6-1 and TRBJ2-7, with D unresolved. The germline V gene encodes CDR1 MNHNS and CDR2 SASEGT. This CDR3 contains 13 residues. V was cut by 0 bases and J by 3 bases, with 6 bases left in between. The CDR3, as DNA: TGTGCCAGCAGTGAAGCGACCTTCTACGAGCAGTACTTC. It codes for CASSEATFYEQYF.

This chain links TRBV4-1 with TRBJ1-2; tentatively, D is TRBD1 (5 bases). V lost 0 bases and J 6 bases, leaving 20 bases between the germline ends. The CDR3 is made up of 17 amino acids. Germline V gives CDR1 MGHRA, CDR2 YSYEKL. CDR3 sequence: CASSQDPAGYISDGYTF. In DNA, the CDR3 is TGCGCCAGCAGCCAAGACCCCGCAGGGTATATTTCTGATGGCTACACCTTC.

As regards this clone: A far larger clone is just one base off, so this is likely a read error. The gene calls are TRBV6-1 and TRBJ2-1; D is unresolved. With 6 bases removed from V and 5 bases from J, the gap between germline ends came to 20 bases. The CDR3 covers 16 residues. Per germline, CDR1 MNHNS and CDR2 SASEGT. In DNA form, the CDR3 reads TGTGCCAGCAGGGAAAGCCACCTTTACAAGAACAATGAGCAGTTCTTC. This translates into CASRESHLYKNNEQFF.

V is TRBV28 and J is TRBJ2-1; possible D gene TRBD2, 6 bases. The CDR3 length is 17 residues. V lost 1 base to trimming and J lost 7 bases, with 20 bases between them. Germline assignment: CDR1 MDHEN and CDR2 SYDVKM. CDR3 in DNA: TGTGCCAGCAGTTTATTCACCACGGGACTGGCGCGGAATGAGCAGTTCTTC. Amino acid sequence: CASSLFTTGLARNEQFF. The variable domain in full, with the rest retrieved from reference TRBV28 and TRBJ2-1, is DVKVTQSSRYLVKRTGEKVFLECVQDMDHENMFWYRQDPGLGLRLIYFSYDVKMKEKGDIPEGYSVSREKKERFSLILESASTNQTSMYLCASSLFTTGLARNEQFFGPGTRLTVL.

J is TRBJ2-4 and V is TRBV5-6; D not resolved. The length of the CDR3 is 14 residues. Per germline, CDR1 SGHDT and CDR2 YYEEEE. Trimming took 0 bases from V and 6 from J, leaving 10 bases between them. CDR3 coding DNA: TGTGCCAGCAGCTTGGGAGGTCATCCAAACATTCAGTACTTC. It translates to CASSLGGHPNIQYF. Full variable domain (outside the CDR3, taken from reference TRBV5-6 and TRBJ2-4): DAGVTQSPTHLIKTRGQQVTLRCSPKSGHDTVSWYQQALGQGPQFIFQYYEEEERQRGNFPDRFSGHQFPNYSSELNVNALLLGDSALYLCASSLGGHPNIQYFGAGTRLSVL.

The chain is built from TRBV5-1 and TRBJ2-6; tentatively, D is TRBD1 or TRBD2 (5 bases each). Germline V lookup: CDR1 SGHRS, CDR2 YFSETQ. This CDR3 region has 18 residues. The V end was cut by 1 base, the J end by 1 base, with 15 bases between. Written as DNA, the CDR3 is TGCGCCAGCAGCTTGCTAGCCAGGGAGTTGTCTGGGGCCAACGTCCTGACTTTC. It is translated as CASSLLARELSGANVLTF.

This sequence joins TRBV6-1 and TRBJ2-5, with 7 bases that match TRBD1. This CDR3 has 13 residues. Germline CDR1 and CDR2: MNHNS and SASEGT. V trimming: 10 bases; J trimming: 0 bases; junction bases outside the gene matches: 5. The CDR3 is CAIRQGNQETQYF. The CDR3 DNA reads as TGTGCCATCCGACAGGGTAACCAAGAGACCCAGTACTTC.

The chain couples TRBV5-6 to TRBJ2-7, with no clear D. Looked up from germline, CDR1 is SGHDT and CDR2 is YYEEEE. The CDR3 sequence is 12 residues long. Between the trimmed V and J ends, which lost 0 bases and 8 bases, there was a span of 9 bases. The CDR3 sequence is CASSLGAAQQYF. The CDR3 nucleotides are TGTGCCAGCAGCTTGGGGGCAGCACAGCAGTACTTC.

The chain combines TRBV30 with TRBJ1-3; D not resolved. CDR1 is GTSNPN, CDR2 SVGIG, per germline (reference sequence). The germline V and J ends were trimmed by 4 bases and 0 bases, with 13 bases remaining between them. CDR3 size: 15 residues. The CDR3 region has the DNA TGTGCCTGGAAGAATACTATGTGCTCTGGAAACACCATATATTTT. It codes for CAWKNTMCSGNTIYF.

CDR3 nucleotide sequence: TGTGCTAGTGGTTTGGTACTGGGGAGTGACAATGAGCAGTTCTTC. It is translated as CASGLVLGSDNEQFF. V gene TRBV12-5 combines with J gene TRBJ2-1, with D maybe TRBD2 (5 bases). V was trimmed by 0 bases and J by 5 bases, leaving 11 bases between them. The V gene's germline CDR1 is LGHNT and CDR2 FRNRAP. The CDR3 spans 15 residues.

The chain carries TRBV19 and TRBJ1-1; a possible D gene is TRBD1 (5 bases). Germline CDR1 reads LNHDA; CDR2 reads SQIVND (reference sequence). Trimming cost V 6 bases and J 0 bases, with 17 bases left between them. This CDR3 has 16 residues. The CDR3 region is CASSKRMWGVNTEAFF. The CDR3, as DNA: TGTGCCAGTAGCAAGCGCATGTGGGGGGTGAACACTGAAGCTTTCTTT.

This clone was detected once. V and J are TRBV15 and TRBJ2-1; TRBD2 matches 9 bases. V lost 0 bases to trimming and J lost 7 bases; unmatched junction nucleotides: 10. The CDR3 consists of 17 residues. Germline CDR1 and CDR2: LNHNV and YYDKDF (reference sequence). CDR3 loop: CATSREGGRAKLNEQFF. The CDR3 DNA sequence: TGTGCCACCAGCAGAGAGGGCGGGAGGGCCAAATTGAATGAGCAGTTCTTC.

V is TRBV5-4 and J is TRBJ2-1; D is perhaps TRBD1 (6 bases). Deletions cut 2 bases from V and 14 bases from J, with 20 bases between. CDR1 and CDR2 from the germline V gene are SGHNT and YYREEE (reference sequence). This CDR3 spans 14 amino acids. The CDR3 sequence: CASSFNGQSEGEFF. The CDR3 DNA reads TGTGCCAGCAGCTTTAACGGACAGTCAGAGGGGGAGTTCTTC.

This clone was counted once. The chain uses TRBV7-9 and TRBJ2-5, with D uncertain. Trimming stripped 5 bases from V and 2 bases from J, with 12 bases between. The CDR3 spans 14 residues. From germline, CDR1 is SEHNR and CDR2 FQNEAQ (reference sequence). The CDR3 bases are TGTGCCAGCAGCCAGGCCCGGAGACAAGAGACCCAGTACTTC. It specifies CASSQARRQETQYF.

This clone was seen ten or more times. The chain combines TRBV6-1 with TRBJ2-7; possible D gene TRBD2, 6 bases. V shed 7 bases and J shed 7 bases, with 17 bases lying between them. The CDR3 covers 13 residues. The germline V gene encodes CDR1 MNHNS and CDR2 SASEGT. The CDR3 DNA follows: TGTGCCAGCACCAGCCGGGACTCGGAAGAGCAGTACTTC. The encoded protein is CASTSRDSEEQYF.

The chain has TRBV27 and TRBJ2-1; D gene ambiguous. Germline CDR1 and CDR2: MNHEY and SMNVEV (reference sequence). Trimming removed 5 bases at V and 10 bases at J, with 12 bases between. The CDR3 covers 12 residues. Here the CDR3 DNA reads TGTGCCAGCAGTGCATCCCCCCTGGAGCAGTTCTTC. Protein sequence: CASSASPLEQFF.

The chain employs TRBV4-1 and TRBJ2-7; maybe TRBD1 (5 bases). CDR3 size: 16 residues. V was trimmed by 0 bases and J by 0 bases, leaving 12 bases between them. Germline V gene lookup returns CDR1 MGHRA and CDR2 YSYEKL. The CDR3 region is CASSQDPPGYSYEQYF. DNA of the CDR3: TGCGCCAGCAGCCAAGACCCGCCAGGGTACTCCTACGAGCAGTACTTC.

CDR3 DNA sequence: TGTGCCAGCGCGAGGGGGCTGTACAATGAGCAGTTCTTC. It translates to CASARGLYNEQFF. The V gene is TRBV9, the J gene TRBJ2-1; 7 positions match TRBD1. Germline CDR1 and CDR2: SGDLS and YYNGEE. The V and J ends lost 7 bases and 4 bases, in that order; junction bases with no gene match: 5. This CDR3 is 13 amino acids long. Full variable domain (missing parts from reference TRBV9 and TRBJ2-1): DSGVTQTPKHLITATGQRVTLRCSPRSGDLSVYWYQQSLDQGLQFLIQYYNGEERAKGNILERFSAQQFPDLHSELNLSSLELGDSALYFCASARGLYNEQFFGPGTRLTVL.